This entry concerns a single TCR beta chain. The antigen remains undetermined. Clones were sequenced by immunoSEQ multiplex PCR, and TCRdb holds only the in-frame ones, with some missing. The top ten hold approximately 15% of the sample, which has tens of thousands of clones, more than 60% seen once. Unexposed donor CD4+ T cells date from about 2010-2019, before the COVID-19 pandemic. CD4+ T cells were isolated from the cells after around 10 days of culture. This record comes from a study of CD4 T cells in relation to SARS-CoV-2 and coronaviruses. Study overall: After around 10 days of antigen culture, PBMC TCR beta CDR3s were sequenced.

Study-level findings and limits: Roughly 69% of donors had memory CD4+ clonotypes crossrecognizing SARS-CoV-2 and common cold coronavirus spike.

In germline, CDR1 is LNHDA, CDR2 SQIVND (reference sequence). V was cut by 5 bases and J by 10 bases, with 18 bases left in between. The CDR3 runs 15 residues. The chain carries TRBV19 and TRBJ1-6, with D unresolved. The clonotype originates from a human donor in good health. The sample consisted of CD4+ T cells from PBMCs, cultured in vitro. CDR3 sequence: CASSPQSPLASPLHF. In nucleotides, the CDR3 is TGTGCCAGTAGTCCCCAGTCCCCGTTGGCGTCACCCCTCCACTTT.